Listed here are 25 T cell receptor beta chains from one sample, sequenced in a study of post-analysis software for immune sequencing data. Notes on the study in general: Controls showed lower frequencies than patients for five TRBV segments, and TRBV5-6, TRBV5-1 and TRBV20-1 were among these.

Tagging with unique molecular identifiers was a feature of the TCR beta cDNA libraries. From the PCR reads, TCRdb called clonotypes with MiXCR, one entry per CDR3 protein. The data show 750,000 to 900,000 distinct CDR3 sequences, with about half seen just once and approximately 5% held by the top ten. For these TCRs, the target antigens are not known. Sequencing was performed on blood. These receptor sequences come from a girl between 5 and 17 years old with multiple sclerosis.

The chain recombines TRBV25-1 with TRBJ2-4; D gene uncertain. The J call may be faulty, since TRBJ2-7 better matches the DNA end. The CDR3 runs to 11 residues. Germline V gene sequence: CDR1 MGHDK, CDR2 SYGVNS. The CDR3 spells CASSDHLEQYF. Here the CDR3 DNA reads TGTGCCAGCAGTGACCACCTCGAGCAGTACTTC.

This clonotype was counted a few times. V gene TRBV7-9 combines with J gene TRBJ2-7; either TRBD1 or TRBD2 may fit D (7 bases each). Trimming removed 8 bases at V and 2 bases at J, with 16 bases between. This CDR3 comprises 14 residues. Germline CDR1 is SEHNR and CDR2 is FQNEAQ (reference sequence). CDR3: CASGGDSPPYEQYF. The CDR3 coding sequence is TGTGCCAGCGGGGGGGACAGTCCCCCCTACGAGCAGTACTTC.

The DNA for the CDR3 is TGTGCCAGCACGCGGGGGGTCGAGCAGTACTTC. Amino acids: CASTRGVEQYF. The rearrangement uses TRBV27 and TRBJ2-5, with 8 positions matching TRBD2. The DNA end lines up better with TRBJ2-7; the J call may be wrong. This CDR3 comprises 11 residues. CDR1 and CDR2 (germline): MNHEY, SMNVEV (reference sequence).

This clonotype was seen once. A read error may account for a junction end that differs from germline. The CDR3 bases are TGTGCCAGTTCACCAAGGGGACAGGGCCTGTTCGAGCAGTTCTTC. Translation gives CASSPRGQGLFEQFF. This chain joins TRBV18 and TRBJ2-1, with 9 bases that match TRBD1. The CDR3 consists of 15 residues. Germline assignment: CDR1 KGHSH and CDR2 LQKENI.

This sequence joins TRBV29-1 and TRBJ1-2; maybe TRBD1 (5 bases). The CDR3 spans 13 residues. Trimming left V 7 bases short and J 2 bases short, with 14 bases between. Germline CDR1 and CDR2: SQVTM and ANQGSEA. The CDR3, as DNA: TGCAGCGCCGGGTGGGGCAGGAACTATGGCTACACCTTC. Its protein product is CSAGWGRNYGYTF.

The genes are TRBV20-1 and TRBJ2-4; D unresolved. Germline assignment: CDR1 DFQATT and CDR2 SNEGSKA (reference sequence). Trimming removed 7 bases at V and 0 bases at J, with 10 bases between. The CDR3 sequence is 13 residues long. The CDR3 is CSVGLLAKNIQYF. The CDR3 DNA reads TGCAGTGTGGGGTTACTAGCCAAAAACATTCAGTACTTC.

The chain recombines TRBV7-6 with TRBJ2-7; TRBD2 agrees at 9 bases. CDR3 length: 16 residues. Germline V gene lookup returns CDR1 SGHVS and CDR2 FNYEAQ. The ends lost 5 bases at V and 3 bases at J; junction bases unmatched: 11. Here the CDR3 DNA reads TGTGCCAGCAGCGCGCGGACTAGCGCGTCCCTCTACGAGCAGTACTTC. Amino acids: CASSARTSASLYEQYF.

This sequence joins TRBV2 and TRBJ2-3, with 8 positions matching TRBD2. Germline-derived CDR1 and CDR2 are SNHLY and FYNNEI. The V segment lost 10 bases and the J segment 1 base; nucleotides outside the gene matches: 7. The CDR3 runs to 14 residues. This CDR3 is CATGRGSRTDTQYF. The CDR3 coding sequence is TGTGCCACCGGGAGGGGGTCTCGCACAGATACGCAGTATTTT.

The chain couples TRBV20-1 to TRBJ2-5, with 13 bases that match TRBD2. Germline CDR1 reads DFQATT; CDR2 reads SNEGSKA (reference sequence). Trimming at V came to 6 bases and at J to 1 base, leaving 8 bases not matched to a gene. The CDR3 is made up of 16 amino acids. In nucleotides, the CDR3 is TGCAGTGCAAAATCCCGGACTAGCGGGAGCCAAGAGACCCAGTACTTC. It specifies CSAKSRTSGSQETQYF.

The chain links TRBV12-3 or TRBV12-4 to TRBJ1-2; perhaps TRBD1 as D (6 bases). This CDR3 is built from 15 residues. Trimming stripped 3 bases from V and 4 bases from J, with 15 bases between. The CDR3 sequence: CASSFQGTLPYGYTF. The CDR3 DNA sequence: TGTGCCAGCAGTTTTCAGGGGACCCTCCCCTATGGCTACACCTTC.

The gene calls are TRBV6-5 and TRBJ2-7, with a weak D call TRBD2 (6 bases). CDR3 length: 12 amino acids. V lost 2 bases to trimming and J lost 9 bases, with 11 bases between them. Germline CDR1 is MNHEY and CDR2 is SVGAGI. The CDR3 DNA reads as TGTGCCAGCAGTTACCCCGGGAGAATGCAGTACTTC. It translates to CASSYPGRMQYF.

This clonotype occurred a few times. Here the CDR3 reads CSARQSGFEQYF. In DNA, the CDR3 is TGCAGTGCTAGACAGTCAGGGTTCGAGCAGTACTTC. The genes are TRBV20-1 and TRBJ2-7; D perhaps matches TRBD1 (5 bases). CDR1 is DFQATT and CDR2 is SNEGSKA in the germline V gene (reference sequence). The CDR3 sequence is 12 residues long. The V end was cut by 2 bases, the J end by 6 bases, with 11 bases between.

This chain joins TRBV7-9 and TRBJ2-1; D gene ambiguous. Germline V CDR1 and CDR2: SEHNR, FQNEAQ (reference sequence). Trimming removed 5 bases from V and 0 bases from J, with 8 bases in between. The CDR3 is 14 residues long. CDR3 in amino acids: CASSDWSSYNEQFF. In DNA form, the CDR3 reads TGTGCCAGCAGCGACTGGAGCTCCTACAATGAGCAGTTCTTC.

This clonotype appeared a few times. J is TRBJ2-5 and V is TRBV28; no firm D call. The CDR3 is 15 residues long. The germline V gene has CDR1 MDHEN and CDR2 SYDVKM. Trimming stripped 4 bases from V and 1 base from J, with 13 bases between. In DNA, the CDR3 is TGTGCCAGCAGTTCTGCGCGCCGAATCCAAGAGACCCAGTACTTC. It is translated as CASSSARRIQETQYF.

The rearrangement uses TRBV7-2 and TRBJ2-3; TRBD1 aligns across 8 bases. The CDR3 consists of 14 residues. The V segment lost 5 bases and the J segment 4 bases; nucleotides outside the gene matches: 5. Germline loops: CDR1 SGHTA, CDR2 FQGNSA. The CDR3 reads CASSIQGVADTQYF. CDR3 sequence (DNA): TGTGCCAGCAGCATACAGGGGGTAGCAGATACGCAGTATTTT.

This rearrangement joins TRBV27 to TRBJ2-3; D remains unclear. Per germline, CDR1 MNHEY and CDR2 SMNVEV (reference sequence). Trimming cost V 7 bases and J 1 base, with 9 bases left between them. The CDR3 runs 13 residues. The CDR3 DNA is TGTGCCAGCATCCGGTCGGGCACAGATACGCAGTATTTT. It yields the protein CASIRSGTDTQYF.

V and J are TRBV20-1 and TRBJ1-5, with unresolved D. The CDR3 covers 15 residues. V gave up 0 bases and J gave up 7 bases, with 16 bases separating them. The germline CDR1 and CDR2 sequences are DFQATT and SNEGSKA (reference sequence). In nucleotides, the CDR3 is TGCAGTGCTAGAGAGGTGGGGAGGGCCGGGCAGCCCCAGCATTTT. Translating gives CSAREVGRAGQPQHF.

The CDR3 DNA reads as TGTGCCACCAGTGACTCCTGGCAGAGCTCCTACGAGCAGTACTTC. This codes for CATSDSWQSSYEQYF. The chain is built from TRBV24-1 and TRBJ2-7; D unclear. The CDR3 is made up of 15 amino acids. V lost 4 bases and J 0 bases, leaving 12 bases between the germline ends. Germline-derived CDR1 and CDR2 are KGHDR and SFDVKD.

The rearrangement uses TRBV11-2 and TRBJ2-5; D is undetermined. The CDR3 runs 11 residues. V was pared by 5 bases and J by 5 bases, with 6 bases between. The germline V gene encodes CDR1 SGHAT and CDR2 FQNNGV. CDR3 sequence reads: CASSIWETQYF. CDR3 sequence (DNA): TGTGCCAGCAGCATATGGGAGACCCAGTACTTC.

This rearrangement joins TRBV7-3 to TRBJ2-3, with a possible D match to TRBD2 (5 bases). Trimming shortened V by 2 bases and J by 1 base, and 16 bases separated the two germline ends. Germline lookup yields CDR1 SGHTA and CDR2 FQGTGA. This CDR3 has 17 amino acids. The CDR3 protein is CASSLGGRGGGTDTQYF. The DNA for the CDR3 is TGTGCCAGCAGCTTAGGAGGACGAGGAGGCGGCACAGATACGCAGTATTTT.

In its sample, this clonotype was seen once. The V call is TRBV9, the J call TRBJ2-1, with TRBD2 identical over 7 bases. V lost 0 bases and J lost 7; bases outside the gene matches: 16. The CDR3 contains 18 residues. Germline CDR1 and CDR2: SGDLS and YYNGEE. In DNA form, the CDR3 reads TGTGCCAGCAGCGTAGATCCGGGACCGAGCGGGACCGGGAATGAGCAGTTCTTC. Protein sequence: CASSVDPGPSGTGNEQFF.

The rearrangement uses TRBV5-1 and TRBJ2-7, with D possibly TRBD2 on 5 matching bases. V lost 2 bases and J 5 bases, leaving 14 bases between the germline ends. Germline V lookup: CDR1 SGHRS, CDR2 YFSETQ. The CDR3 covers 14 residues. The CDR3 protein is CASSFVTPGNEQYF. In DNA, the CDR3 is TGCGCCAGCAGCTTCGTAACTCCGGGGAACGAGCAGTACTTC.

The CDR3 DNA is TGTGCCAGCAGCTTAGCGCAGGGGAGGGGGCTACGGGAGACCCAGTACTTC. It is translated as CASSLAQGRGLRETQYF. The chain uses TRBV7-6 and TRBJ2-5; D may correspond to TRBD1 or TRBD2 (7 bases each). Germline CDR1 and CDR2: SGHVS and FNYEAQ. The CDR3 sequence is 17 residues long. V was shortened by 0 bases and J by 5 bases, with 19 bases between the two germline ends.

The chain has TRBV27 and TRBJ2-1; the match to TRBD1 covers 9 bases. Germline V lookup: CDR1 MNHEY, CDR2 SMNVEV (reference sequence). V gave up 1 base and J gave up 3 bases; unmatched junction bases: 4. The CDR3 consists of 16 residues. CDR3: CASSLLTGGYYNEQFF. In DNA, the CDR3 is TGTGCCAGCAGTTTATTAACAGGGGGCTACTACAATGAGCAGTTCTTC.

This clonotype was observed a handful of times. J is TRBJ2-7 and V is TRBV5-6; 8 nucleotides agree with TRBD1. Germline-derived CDR1 and CDR2 are SGHDT and YYEEEE. The CDR3 is 13 amino acids. V shed 4 bases and J 7 bases; nucleotides not matched to a gene: 7. This chain's CDR3 is CASSPGQGEEQYF. The DNA for the CDR3 is TGTGCCAGCAGCCCAGGACAGGGTGAGGAGCAGTACTTC.